These T cell receptor beta chains were read from a single sample in a study of post-analysis software for immune sequencing data. Using its own MiXCR run on the PCR reads, TCRdb lists one record per CDR3 protein. Of approximately 770,000 distinct CDR3 sequences listed, about 43% are singletons. Sequenced material: blood. The receptors originated from a girl aged 10 to 17 with multiple sclerosis. The conserved cysteine and the conserved F or W are not part of the CDR3 here. Each record gives: CDR3 protein, J gene, V gene.

CDR3: ASGGLAGGPYEQY
J: TRBJ2-7
V: TRBV28

CDR3: ASRRGATLEQY
J: -
V: TRBV12-3/TRBV12-4

CDR3: ASGGVPADGGQETQY
J: TRBJ2-5
V: TRBV12-5

CDR3: ASSNEVRGYEQY
J: -
V: TRBV12-3/TRBV12-4

CDR3: ASSPNPRLLAGGRETQY
J: -
V: TRBV7-8

CDR3: ATSRDILGYEQY
J: TRBJ2-7
V: TRBV15

CDR3: ASSAVAGAIHEQY
J: TRBJ2-7
V: TRBV25-1

CDR3: ASALAGAYEQY
J: TRBJ2-7
V: TRBV27

CDR3: ASSYVDRARSNQPQH
J: TRBJ1-5
V: TRBV6-2/TRBV6-3

CDR3: ASSHGTSVSYEQY
J: TRBJ2-7
V: TRBV12-3/TRBV12-4

CDR3: ASSPPNRDRAYNEQF
J: TRBJ2-1
V: TRBV18

CDR3: ASSLGGFNQPQH
J: TRBJ1-5
V: TRBV6-1

CDR3: ASSLGGAGGRNEQF
J: TRBJ2-1
V: TRBV7-2

CDR3: ASQGQGAGNEQF
J: TRBJ2-1
V: TRBV2

CDR3: ASSPRGANQEAQY
J: TRBJ2-5
V: TRBV7-9

CDR3: ASLATPETQY
J: TRBJ2-5
V: TRBV12-3/TRBV12-4

CDR3: ASSFTLPRAGPSYEQY
J: TRBJ2-7
V: TRBV7-7

CDR3: AISDLDEQF
J: TRBJ2-1
V: TRBV10-3

CDR3: ASSYGVWSNQPQH
J: TRBJ1-5
V: TRBV6-6

CDR3: ASSDGTSGIRDEQC
J: TRBJ2-1
V: TRBV25-1

CDR3: ASSYGRQSTEAF
J: TRBJ1-1
V: TRBV6-5

CDR3: ASSLSDRAYGYT
J: TRBJ1-2
V: TRBV12-3/TRBV12-4

CDR3: ASSLTTGKNYGYT
J: TRBJ1-2
V: TRBV5-4

CDR3: ASSYSGVGAYEQY
J: -
V: TRBV6-5

CDR3: ASSYPGGTEAF
J: TRBJ1-1
V: TRBV6-6

CDR3: ASTTLAGAGEQY
J: TRBJ2-5
V: TRBV7-9

CDR3: ASSELLLSSYNEQF
J: TRBJ2-1
V: TRBV6-1

CDR3: ASTLGTSYNEQF
J: TRBJ2-1
V: TRBV12-3/TRBV12-4